This is a list of T cell receptor beta chains from one sample in a study of blood T cell repertoires in COVID-19. Repertoires were generated with immunoSEQ multiplex PCR, while TCRdb's copy carries only in-frame clones and drops some. The sample consists of 240,000 or so clones, roughly four fifths of them appearing once. The specimen was peripheral blood. The receptors come from a man aged 25 to 40 who had recovered from COVID-19. Both conserved end residues are part of each CDR3. Each record gives: J gene, V gene, clone size, D gene, CDR3 DNA, CDR3 protein. The D gene is left open where the match is weak. Size is omitted from some rows. Given values are once, few, many or a class for expanded clones.

j_gene: TRBJ1-4
v_gene: TRBV7-8
abundance: .
d_gene: .
CDR3nt: TGTGCCAGCAGCTTAGTGTTAGGGGATGAAAAACTGTTTTTT
CDR3aa: CASSLVLGDEKLFF

j_gene: TRBJ1-2
v_gene: TRBV2
abundance: .
d_gene: .
CDR3nt: TGTGCCAGCAGCGAGACGGGGGCTACGCGGGGGAACTATGGCTACACCTTC
CDR3aa: CASSETGATRGNYGYTF

j_gene: TRBJ1-5
v_gene: TRBV10-1
abundance: once
d_gene: .
CDR3nt: TGCGCCAGCAGTGAACAGGGTAATCAGCCCCAGCATTTT
CDR3aa: CASSEQGNQPQHF

j_gene: TRBJ2-7
v_gene: TRBV5-8
abundance: .
d_gene: TRBD1
CDR3nt: TGTGCCAGCCGCGTTCCACCGACAGGGCTCGAGCAGTACTTC
CDR3aa: CASRVPPTGLEQYF

j_gene: TRBJ2-7
v_gene: TRBV2
abundance: .
d_gene: .
CDR3nt: TGTGCCAGCAACGCAGGGCCTCGGGACGAGCAGTACTTC
CDR3aa: CASNAGPRDEQYF

j_gene: TRBJ2-2
v_gene: TRBV15
abundance: .
d_gene: .
CDR3nt: TGTGCCACCAGCAGAGATAAGGGGGATGCCGGGGAGCTGTTTTTT
CDR3aa: CATSRDKGDAGELFF

j_gene: TRBJ2-4
v_gene: TRBV6-1
abundance: .
d_gene: .
CDR3nt: TGTGCCAGCAGTGATTACACAAACATTCAGTACTTC
CDR3aa: CASSDYTNIQYF

j_gene: TRBJ1-1
v_gene: TRBV6-5
abundance: .
d_gene: TRBD1
CDR3nt: TGTGCCAGCAGTTACTCGTGGTGGGACAGGGACACTGAAGCTTTCTTT
CDR3aa: CASSYSWWDRDTEAFF

j_gene: TRBJ2-3
v_gene: TRBV6-4
abundance: .
d_gene: TRBD2
CDR3nt: TGTGCCAGCAGTGACTCGGCTAGCGGGGGGGGCACAGATACGCAGTATTTT
CDR3aa: CASSDSASGGGTDTQYF

j_gene: TRBJ1-4
v_gene: TRBV7-9
abundance: .
d_gene: .
CDR3nt: TGTGCCAGCAGCCGGTCGGGGGATGGTGAAAAACTGTTTTTT
CDR3aa: CASSRSGDGEKLFF

j_gene: TRBJ2-7
v_gene: TRBV4-2
abundance: .
d_gene: TRBD1
CDR3nt: TGTGCCAGCAGCCAAGCAGGACAGGGGGCGTCCTACGAGCAGTACTTC
CDR3aa: CASSQAGQGASYEQYF

j_gene: TRBJ2-3
v_gene: TRBV3-1/TRBV3-2
abundance: once
d_gene: .
CDR3nt: TGTGCCAGCAGCCAAGAGCTGGGGCCGTTCGATACGCAGTATTTT
CDR3aa: CASSQELGPFDTQYF

j_gene: TRBJ2-1
v_gene: TRBV29-1
abundance: .
d_gene: .
CDR3nt: TGCAGCGTTGATAATAGAGGGAACGTAATGTCCGATGAGCAGTTCTTC
CDR3aa: CSVDNRGNVMSDEQFF

j_gene: TRBJ1-2
v_gene: TRBV6-5
abundance: .
d_gene: TRBD1
CDR3nt: TGTGCCAGCAGGGGACAGGGGAGCGAAAGCTATGGCTACACCTTC
CDR3aa: CASRGQGSESYGYTF

j_gene: TRBJ1-2
v_gene: TRBV6-1
abundance: .
d_gene: .
CDR3nt: TGTGCCAGCAGTGAATCAGGGATACGGCAGGGCTACACCTTC
CDR3aa: CASSESGIRQGYTF

j_gene: TRBJ2-5
v_gene: TRBV2
abundance: .
d_gene: .
CDR3nt: TGTGCCAGCAGCGGGTTCCAAGAGACCCAGTACTTC
CDR3aa: CASSGFQETQYF

j_gene: TRBJ2-7
v_gene: TRBV6-1
abundance: once
d_gene: TRBD1
CDR3nt: TGTGCCAGCAGTGAAATGACGGGACAGGGTGCAGGGGAGCAGTACTTC
CDR3aa: CASSEMTGQGAGEQYF

j_gene: TRBJ2-2
v_gene: TRBV19
abundance: few
d_gene: .
CDR3nt: TGTGCCAGCTCGGGGATCCCGAACACCGGGGAGCTGTTTTTT
CDR3aa: CASSGIPNTGELFF

j_gene: TRBJ1-5
v_gene: TRBV21-1
abundance: many
d_gene: .
CDR3nt: TGTGCCAGCAGCATCCCGGGACTGAGCCGTCAGCCCCAGCATTTT
CDR3aa: CASSIPGLSRQPQHF

j_gene: TRBJ2-1
v_gene: TRBV13
abundance: .
d_gene: .
CDR3nt: TGTGCCAGCAGCGCCTCACAGGGTGGGTCCTACAATGAGCAGTTCTTC
CDR3aa: CASSASQGGSYNEQFF

j_gene: TRBJ1-2
v_gene: TRBV10-3
abundance: .
d_gene: TRBD1
CDR3nt: TGTGCCATCAGGGGACAGGGACCGGAAGGCTACACCTTC
CDR3aa: CAIRGQGPEGYTF

j_gene: TRBJ2-3
v_gene: TRBV10-3
abundance: .
d_gene: TRBD1
CDR3nt: TGTGCCATCGGGGGACAGGGCTACACAGATACGCAGTATTTT
CDR3aa: CAIGGQGYTDTQYF

j_gene: TRBJ2-3
v_gene: TRBV4-2
abundance: .
d_gene: TRBD2
CDR3nt: TGTGCCAGCAGCCAAGCTTGGACTAGCGGGGGAGGCACAGATACGCAGTATTTT
CDR3aa: CASSQAWTSGGGTDTQYF

j_gene: TRBJ1-1
v_gene: TRBV6-1
abundance: .
d_gene: TRBD1
CDR3nt: TGTGCCAGCAGTGAACCGACAGGGGGGACTGAAGCTTTCTTT
CDR3aa: CASSEPTGGTEAFF

j_gene: TRBJ1-6
v_gene: TRBV3-1/TRBV3-2
abundance: .
d_gene: TRBD1
CDR3nt: TGTGCCAGCAGCCAGACAGGGGGGGATTCACCCCTCCACTTT
CDR3aa: CASSQTGGDSPLHF

j_gene: TRBJ2-7
v_gene: TRBV5-4
abundance: .
d_gene: TRBD2
CDR3nt: TGTGCCAGCAGCCCGGGACTAGCGGGGGTCCGCAAGCAGTACTTC
CDR3aa: CASSPGLAGVRKQYF

j_gene: TRBJ2-1
v_gene: TRBV24-1
abundance: .
d_gene: .
CDR3nt: TGTGCCACCAGTGAGGGACTGGACAATGAGCAGTTCTTC
CDR3aa: CATSEGLDNEQFF

j_gene: TRBJ1-5
v_gene: TRBV7-2
abundance: many
d_gene: .
CDR3nt: TGTGCCAGCAGCTCTCGACAGTCCAATCAGCCCCAGCATTTT
CDR3aa: CASSSRQSNQPQHF

j_gene: TRBJ2-7
v_gene: TRBV3-1/TRBV3-2
abundance: few
d_gene: TRBD1
CDR3nt: TGTGCCAGCAGCTTACGCGGACAGGGCTACGAGCAGTACTTC
CDR3aa: CASSLRGQGYEQYF

j_gene: TRBJ1-5
v_gene: TRBV2
abundance: .
d_gene: .
CDR3nt: TGTGCCAGCAGTGGCGCAGGGCGGAATCAGCCCCAGCATTTT
CDR3aa: CASSGAGRNQPQHF

j_gene: TRBJ2-3
v_gene: TRBV28
abundance: .
d_gene: TRBD2
CDR3nt: TGTGCCAGCAGTTTCTCTAGCGGTAGCACAGATACGCAGTATTTT
CDR3aa: CASSFSSGSTDTQYF

j_gene: TRBJ1-5
v_gene: TRBV7-2
abundance: .
d_gene: TRBD1
CDR3nt: TGTGCCAGCAGTCGGGACAGGGTGGGTCAGCCCCAGCATTTT
CDR3aa: CASSRDRVGQPQHF

j_gene: TRBJ1-3
v_gene: TRBV9
abundance: .
d_gene: TRBD1
CDR3nt: TGTGCCAGCAGCGTAGACAGGGGGGCGAACACCATATATTTT
CDR3aa: CASSVDRGANTIYF

j_gene: TRBJ1-6
v_gene: TRBV6-5
abundance: .
d_gene: TRBD1
CDR3nt: TGTGCCAGCAGGTGGGGACAGAAAAATTCACCCCTCCACTTT
CDR3aa: CASRWGQKNSPLHF

j_gene: TRBJ1-2
v_gene: TRBV7-9
abundance: .
d_gene: .
CDR3nt: TGTGCCAGCAGCTTAGACCCGGGTGACTATGGCTACACCTTC
CDR3aa: CASSLDPGDYGYTF

j_gene: TRBJ1-5
v_gene: TRBV2
abundance: .
d_gene: .
CDR3nt: TGTGCCAGCAACGCAGGATATCAGCCCCAGCATTTT
CDR3aa: CASNAGYQPQHF

j_gene: TRBJ1-1
v_gene: TRBV7-8
abundance: .
d_gene: .
CDR3nt: TGTGCCAGCAGGGGTCCAGGACTCGAAGGAGCTTTCTTT
CDR3aa: CASRGPGLEGAFF

j_gene: TRBJ1-2
v_gene: TRBV12-5
abundance: .
d_gene: .
CDR3nt: TGTGCTAGTGGTTTGGTACCACAGATTTATGGCTACACCTTC
CDR3aa: CASGLVPQIYGYTF

j_gene: TRBJ2-3
v_gene: TRBV7-3
abundance: .
d_gene: .
CDR3nt: TGTGCCAGCAGCTCCACAGGGCTGGTCGAGGGCACAGATACGCAGTATTTT
CDR3aa: CASSSTGLVEGTDTQYF

j_gene: TRBJ1-6
v_gene: TRBV6-5
abundance: .
d_gene: .
CDR3nt: TGTGCCAGCAGTTATCCCGGGAATTCACCCCTCCACTTT
CDR3aa: CASSYPGNSPLHF

j_gene: TRBJ2-3
v_gene: TRBV6-2/TRBV6-3
abundance: .
d_gene: TRBD1
CDR3nt: TGTGCCAGCAGTTCGCAGGGGGCCAGCACAGATACGCAGTATTTT
CDR3aa: CASSSQGASTDTQYF

j_gene: TRBJ2-5
v_gene: TRBV4-2
abundance: .
d_gene: TRBD2
CDR3nt: TGTGCCAGCAGCCCGCGGGGGGGCCGCCTCCAAGAGACCCAGTACTTC
CDR3aa: CASSPRGGRLQETQYF

j_gene: TRBJ2-4
v_gene: TRBV20-1
abundance: .
d_gene: TRBD2
CDR3nt: TGCAGTGCTCTACGGGACTACTTTCAGTACTTC
CDR3aa: CSALRDYFQYF

j_gene: TRBJ2-2
v_gene: TRBV19
abundance: many
d_gene: .
CDR3nt: TGTGCCAGTAGCAGGACTTTGGGGTTTACCGGGGAGCTGTTTTTT
CDR3aa: CASSRTLGFTGELFF

j_gene: TRBJ1-3
v_gene: TRBV7-2
abundance: .
d_gene: .
CDR3nt: TGTGCCAGCAGCCGCGGGTCTTCGTCGTACACCATATATTTT
CDR3aa: CASSRGSSSYTIYF

j_gene: TRBJ1-2
v_gene: TRBV6-5
abundance: .
d_gene: .
CDR3nt: TGTGCCAGCGGGTCGGGTAACCGCTATGGCTACACCTTC
CDR3aa: CASGSGNRYGYTF

j_gene: TRBJ2-5
v_gene: TRBV12-2
abundance: .
d_gene: .
CDR3nt: TGTGCAAGTCGCTACCGGACAGGGGGGGAAGAGACCCAGTACTTC
CDR3aa: CASRYRTGGEETQYF

j_gene: TRBJ2-5
v_gene: TRBV5-4
abundance: .
d_gene: .
CDR3nt: TGTGCCAGCAGCTCTCAAGAGACCCAGTACTTC
CDR3aa: CASSSQETQYF

j_gene: TRBJ2-5
v_gene: TRBV4-2
abundance: .
d_gene: .
CDR3nt: TGTGCCAGCAGCCAAAGGGAGGGTATCACAGGGTGGGGAGAGACCCAGTACTTC
CDR3aa: CASSQREGITGWGETQYF

j_gene: TRBJ2-2
v_gene: TRBV15
abundance: .
d_gene: TRBD2
CDR3nt: TGTGCCACCAGCACCCCACGACTAGCGGGGACGAACACCGGGGAGCTGTTTTTT
CDR3aa: CATSTPRLAGTNTGELFF

j_gene: TRBJ1-6
v_gene: TRBV19
abundance: .
d_gene: .
CDR3nt: TGTGCCACCTCTTCCTATAATTCACCCCTCCACTTT
CDR3aa: CATSSYNSPLHF

j_gene: TRBJ2-3
v_gene: TRBV3-1/TRBV3-2
abundance: .
d_gene: TRBD2
CDR3nt: TGTGCCAGCAGCCAGTCTAGCGGGGGGGCCCTGGATACGCAGTATTTT
CDR3aa: CASSQSSGGALDTQYF